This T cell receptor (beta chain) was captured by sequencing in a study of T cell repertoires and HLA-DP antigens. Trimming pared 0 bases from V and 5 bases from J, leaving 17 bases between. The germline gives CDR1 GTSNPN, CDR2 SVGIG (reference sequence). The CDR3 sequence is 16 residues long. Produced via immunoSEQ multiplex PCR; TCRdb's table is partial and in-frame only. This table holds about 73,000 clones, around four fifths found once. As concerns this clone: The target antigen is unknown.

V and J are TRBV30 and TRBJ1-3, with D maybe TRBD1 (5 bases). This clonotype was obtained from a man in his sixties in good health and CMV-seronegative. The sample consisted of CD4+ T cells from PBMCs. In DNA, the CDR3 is TGTGCCTGGAGTGTACTTCGACAGACAATGAGAAACACCATATATTTT. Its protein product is CAWSVLRQTMRNTIYF.